This TCR beta chain was identified in a study of blood T cells in healthy people across ages. The V gene lost 3 bases and the J gene lost 7 bases, with 4 bases spanning the gap. Germline CDR1 and CDR2: SQVTM and ANQGSEA. This CDR3 contains 10 residues. With a J-beta primer mix and a sample-barcoded 5' primer, a second PCR ran roughly 6 to 12 cycles. MiXCR was run by TCRdb on the 5' RACE reads, yielding one entry per CDR3 protein. This sample has approximately 1,100,000 distinct CDR3 sequences, with less than 50% found just once. This TCR came from a woman in her sixties or seventies in good health. The rearrangement uses TRBV29-1 and TRBJ2-1; no clear D gene. What was sequenced was blood. This chain's CDR3 is CSVDRNEQFF. CDR3 DNA sequence: TGCAGCGTTGATCGTAATGAGCAGTTCTTC.